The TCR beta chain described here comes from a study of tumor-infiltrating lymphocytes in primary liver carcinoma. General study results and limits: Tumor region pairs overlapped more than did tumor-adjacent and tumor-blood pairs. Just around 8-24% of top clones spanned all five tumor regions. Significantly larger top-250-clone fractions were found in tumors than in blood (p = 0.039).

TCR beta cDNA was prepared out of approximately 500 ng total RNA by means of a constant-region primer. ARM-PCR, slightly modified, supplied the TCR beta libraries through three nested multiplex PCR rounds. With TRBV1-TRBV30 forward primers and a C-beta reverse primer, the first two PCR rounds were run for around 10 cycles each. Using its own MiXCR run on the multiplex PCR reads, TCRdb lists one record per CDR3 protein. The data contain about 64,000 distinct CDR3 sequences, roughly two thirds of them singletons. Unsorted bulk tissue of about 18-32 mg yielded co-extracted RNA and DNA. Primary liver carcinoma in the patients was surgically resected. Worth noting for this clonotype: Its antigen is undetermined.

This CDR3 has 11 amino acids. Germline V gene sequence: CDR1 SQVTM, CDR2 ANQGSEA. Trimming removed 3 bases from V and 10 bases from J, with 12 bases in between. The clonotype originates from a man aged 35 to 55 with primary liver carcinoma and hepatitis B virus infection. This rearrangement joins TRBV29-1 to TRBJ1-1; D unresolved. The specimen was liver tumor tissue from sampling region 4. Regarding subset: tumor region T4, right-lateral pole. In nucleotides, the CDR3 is TGCAGCGTTGACCCTAGCCCCGGAGCTTTCTTT. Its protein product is CSVDPSPGAFF.